These 18 T cell receptor beta chains were all obtained from the same sample, sequenced in a study of T cell repertoires in cytomegalovirus infection. TCRdb re-derived calls from the reads in MiXCR, one entry per CDR3 protein. In the table there are roughly 920,000 distinct CDR3 sequences, roughly 30% of which are singletons. The antigens for these receptors are not known. This specimen was cultured CD8+ T cells from PBMCs, taken from culture after CMV antigen stimulation. These receptors came from a human donor in good health (CMV status not recorded). Some clones in this sample may be carry-over from other donors' samples.

This clonotype was counted between two and nine times. The rearrangement uses TRBV5-1 and TRBJ2-1; 7 bases align to TRBD2. CDR1 and CDR2 (germline): SGHRS, YFSETQ. The CDR3 is 13 residues long. J lost 8 bases, V lost 4 bases, and 6 bases had no gene match. CDR3 coding DNA: TGCGCCAGCAGCCACGGGGGGACGGATGAGCAGTTCTTC. This sequence encodes CASSHGGTDEQFF.

This clonotype was detected many times. The chain recombines TRBV10-3 with TRBJ2-1, with TRBD1 identical over 7 bases. The J segment lost 9 bases and the V segment lost 3 bases, leaving 5 bases of the junction unmatched. Germline V gene sequence: CDR1 ENHRY, CDR2 SYGVKD. This CDR3 contains 13 residues. The chain's CDR3 is CAISDTGVTEQFF. The CDR3 bases are TGTGCCATCAGTGATACAGGGGTTACTGAGCAGTTCTTC.

This chain links TRBV4-1 with TRBJ2-1, with D possibly being TRBD1 (5 bases). V shed 0 bases and J shed 3 bases, with 15 bases lying between them. The CDR3 runs 17 residues. Germline lookup yields CDR1 MGHRA and CDR2 YSYEKL. CDR3 protein: CASSQEFPRAFYNEQFF. In DNA form, the CDR3 reads TGCGCCAGCAGCCAAGAATTTCCCAGGGCTTTCTACAATGAGCAGTTCTTC.

The J gene is TRBJ2-3, the V gene TRBV11-2; D remains ambiguous. The CDR3 has 13 residues. Between the trimmed V and J ends, which lost 2 bases and 5 bases, there was a span of 8 bases. Per germline, CDR1 SGHAT and CDR2 FQNNGV. The CDR3 protein is CASSLWAKDTQYF. The CDR3 DNA sequence: TGTGCCAGCAGCTTATGGGCAAAAGATACGCAGTATTTT.

CDR3: CVAVGAGASYNEQFF. Written as DNA, the CDR3 is TGTGTCGCCGTCGGGGCAGGGGCTAGCTACAATGAGCAGTTCTTC. V and J are TRBV7-9 and TRBJ2-1, with D possibly matching TRBD1 (6 bases). The germline gives CDR1 SEHNR, CDR2 FQNEAQ (reference sequence). The CDR3 is made up of 15 amino acids.

This clonotype was seen a few times. The rearrangement links TRBV20-1 to TRBJ2-7, with a possible D match to TRBD2 (5 bases). The germline V gene encodes CDR1 DFQATT and CDR2 SNEGSKA (reference sequence). This CDR3 has 14 residues. The V and J ends lost 0 bases and 3 bases respectively, with 12 bases between them. The CDR3 DNA reads as TGCAGTGCTAGAGATCTTCTAGCAAGCTACGAGCAGTACTTC. Its translation: CSARDLLASYEQYF.

This chain joins TRBV6-5 and TRBJ2-7, with a weak D call TRBD2 (5 bases). The CDR3 spans 14 residues. V was clipped by 2 bases and J by 0 bases, with 8 bases between them. Per the germline V gene, CDR1 is MNHEY and CDR2 is SVGAGI. The DNA of the CDR3 is TGTGCCAGCAGTTACACTAGTACCTCCTACGAGCAGTACTTC. Translated: CASSYTSTSYEQYF.

The table lists this clonotype with a few counts. V usage is TRBV7-9 and J usage is TRBJ1-2; D not certain. The ends were cut back, 1 base at V and 6 bases at J, with 12 bases in the middle. This CDR3 has 14 residues. Germline CDR1 reads SEHNR; CDR2 reads FQNEAQ (reference sequence). The CDR3 DNA reads as TGTGCCAGCAGCTTAGTTAAAAGTATAAATGGCTACACCTTC. This codes for CASSLVKSINGYTF.

CDR3 coding DNA: TGTGCCAGTAGTATAACCGAGCTTATCACAGATACGCAGTATTTT. Amino acid sequence: CASSITELITDTQYF. V and J are TRBV19 and TRBJ2-3; the D is unclear. This CDR3 has 15 residues. Trimming cost V 2 bases and J 2 bases, with 11 bases left between them. CDR1 LNHDA and CDR2 SQIVND come from the germline V gene (reference sequence).

In this sample, this clonotype turned up a few times. The CDR3 coding sequence is TGTGCCATCAGTGATAGACTAGCGGGGCTTTCCTACAATGAGCAGTTCTTC. Translated: CAISDRLAGLSYNEQFF. The rearrangement joins TRBV10-3 to TRBJ2-1; 11 nucleotides line up with TRBD2. V shed 3 bases, J shed 1 base, and the junction held 5 bases outside the gene matches. CDR3 length equals 17 residues. In germline, CDR1 is ENHRY, CDR2 SYGVKD.

The J gene is TRBJ1-5, the V gene TRBV4-1; 9 bases fit TRBD1. The CDR3 sequence is 15 residues long. Germline assignment: CDR1 MGHRA and CDR2 YSYEKL. V gave up 5 bases and J gave up 7 bases; unmatched junction bases: 9. The CDR3 DNA is TGCGCCAGCAGCAAAATGGACAGGGGAGGCCAGCCCCAGCATTTT. It specifies CASSKMDRGGQPQHF.

The table lists this clonotype with many counts. The V and J genes are TRBV7-9 and TRBJ2-3; tentative D call: TRBD2 (6 bases). The CDR3 is made up of 15 amino acids. The germline V gene encodes CDR1 SEHNR and CDR2 FQNEAQ (reference sequence). Trimming shortened V by 5 bases and J by 2 bases, and 14 bases separated the two germline ends. The CDR3: CASSPTSWYTDTQYF. CDR3 nucleotide sequence: TGTGCCAGCAGCCCGACTAGTTGGTACACAGATACGCAGTATTTT.

This clonotype appeared many times. This chain connects TRBV6-5 to TRBJ2-1; TRBD2 matches at 8 bases. V lost 0 bases and J lost 3; bases outside the gene matches: 7. The CDR3 has 17 residues. CDR1 is MNHEY and CDR2 is SVGAGI in the germline V gene. In DNA, the CDR3 is TGTGCCAGCAGTTACTCGATTATGAGCGGGGGCTACAATGAGCAGTTCTTC. It translates to CASSYSIMSGGYNEQFF.

This clonotype was seen a handful of times. The chain recombines TRBV6-5 with TRBJ1-1; 7 positions agree with TRBD1. This CDR3 region has 13 residues. The germline CDR1 and CDR2 sequences are MNHEY and SVGAGI. The V and J ends lost 5 bases and 6 bases, in that order; junction bases with no gene match: 6. CDR3 bases: TGTGCCAGCAGTGACAGGGTGTCGGCTGAAGCTTTCTTT. Amino acids: CASSDRVSAEAFF.

This clonotype was seen a few times. This chain connects TRBV6-1 to TRBJ1-2; 9 nucleotides line up with TRBD1. V lost 4 bases, J lost 6 bases, and 6 bases stayed unmatched. The CDR3 runs 14 residues. The germline CDR1 and CDR2 sequences are MNHNS and SASEGT. The CDR3 sequence: CASSVTGTGNGYTF. The CDR3 region has the DNA TGTGCCAGCAGTGTTACCGGGACAGGGAATGGCTACACCTTC.

This clonotype showed up many times. The V call is TRBV19, the J call TRBJ1-1; 8 nucleotides align to TRBD1. The CDR3 is 12 amino acids. Germline-derived CDR1 and CDR2 are LNHDA and SQIVND (reference sequence). V lost 6 bases and J lost 11; bases outside the gene matches: 8. The chain's CDR3 is CASSSDRDRAFF. Written as DNA, the CDR3 is TGTGCCAGTAGCTCGGACAGGGATAGGGCTTTCTTT.

The chain joins TRBV6-5 to TRBJ1-5; the match to TRBD1 covers 7 bases. The CDR3 totals 17 residues. With V trimmed by 1 base and J by 5 bases, 11 bases remained unmatched. Germline lookup yields CDR1 MNHEY and CDR2 SVGAGI. CDR3 residues: CASSYLSETGQHQPQHF. The CDR3 DNA is TGTGCCAGCAGTTACTTAAGTGAGACAGGGCAACATCAGCCCCAGCATTTT.

This chain connects TRBV7-3 to TRBJ2-3; the match to TRBD2 covers 7 bases. The CDR3 loop spans 15 amino acids. Germline-derived CDR1 and CDR2 are SGHTA and FQGTGA. V lost 3 bases to trimming and J lost 2 bases; unmatched junction nucleotides: 5. CDR3 nucleotide sequence: TGTGCCAGCAGCTTCTCGGCGGGGGACACAGATACGCAGTATTTT. Its protein product is CASSFSAGDTDTQYF. The entire variable domain, with the rest obtained from reference TRBV7-3 and TRBJ2-3, is as follows: GAGVSQTPSNKVTEKGKYVELRCDPISGHTALYWYRQSLGQGPEFLIYFQGTGAADDSGLPNDRFFAVRPEGSVSTLKIQRTERGDSAVYLCASSFSAGDTDTQYFGPGTRLTVL.